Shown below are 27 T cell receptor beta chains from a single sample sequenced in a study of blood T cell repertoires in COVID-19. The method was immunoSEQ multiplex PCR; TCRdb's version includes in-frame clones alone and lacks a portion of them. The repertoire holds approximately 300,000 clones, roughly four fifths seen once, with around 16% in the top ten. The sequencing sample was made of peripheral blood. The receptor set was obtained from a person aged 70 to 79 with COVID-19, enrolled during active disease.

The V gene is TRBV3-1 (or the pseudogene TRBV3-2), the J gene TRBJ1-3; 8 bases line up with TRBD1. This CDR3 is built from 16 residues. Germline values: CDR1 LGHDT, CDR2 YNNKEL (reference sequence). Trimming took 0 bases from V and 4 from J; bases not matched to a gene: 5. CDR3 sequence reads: CASSQDWTGTGNTIYF. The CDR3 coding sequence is TGTGCCAGCAGCCAAGATTGGACAGGGACAGGAAACACCATATATTTT.

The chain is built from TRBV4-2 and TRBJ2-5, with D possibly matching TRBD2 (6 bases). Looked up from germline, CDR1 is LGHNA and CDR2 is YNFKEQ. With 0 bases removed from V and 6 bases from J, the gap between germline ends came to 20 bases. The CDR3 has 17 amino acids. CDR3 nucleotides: TGTGCCAGCAGCCAAGAGGGCAGCTTGTATGGGGGGAAGACCCAGTACTTC. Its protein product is CASSQEGSLYGGKTQYF.

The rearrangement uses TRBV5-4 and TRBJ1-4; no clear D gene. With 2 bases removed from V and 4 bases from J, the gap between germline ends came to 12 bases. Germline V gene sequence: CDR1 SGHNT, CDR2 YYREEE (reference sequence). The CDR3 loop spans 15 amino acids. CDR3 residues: CASSFRSSINEKLFF. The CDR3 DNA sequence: TGTGCCAGCAGCTTCCGGAGTTCGATTAATGAAAAACTGTTTTTT. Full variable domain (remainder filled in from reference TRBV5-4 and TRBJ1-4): ETGVTQSPTHLIKTRGQQVTLRCSSQSGHNTVSWYQQALGQGPQFIFQYYREEENGRGNFPPRFSGLQFPNYSSELNVNALELDDSALYLCASSFRSSINEKLFFGSGTQLSVL.

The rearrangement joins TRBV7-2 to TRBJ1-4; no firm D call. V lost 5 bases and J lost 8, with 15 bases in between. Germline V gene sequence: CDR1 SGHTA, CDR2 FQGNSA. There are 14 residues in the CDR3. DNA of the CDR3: TGTGCCAGCAGCCGCGGGTCTACTGGCGAAAAACTGTTTTTT. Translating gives CASSRGSTGEKLFF.

CDR3 sequence (DNA): TGTGCCAGCAGCCTACAGGGGGAGGTGCAGTACTTC. Protein: CASSLQGEVQYF. The V call is TRBV7-8, the J call TRBJ2-7; 8 nucleotides match TRBD1. Per the germline V gene, CDR1 is SGHVS and CDR2 is FQNEAQ. The CDR3 is 12 residues long. V dropped 5 bases and J dropped 9; count of bases not matched to a gene: 6.

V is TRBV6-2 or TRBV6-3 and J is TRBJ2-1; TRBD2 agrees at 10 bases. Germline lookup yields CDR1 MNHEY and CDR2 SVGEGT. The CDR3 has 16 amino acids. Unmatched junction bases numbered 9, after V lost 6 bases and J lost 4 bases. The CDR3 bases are TGTGCCAGCAGCCGCACCCTAGCGGGGGTATACAATGAGCAGTTCTTC. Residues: CASSRTLAGVYNEQFF.

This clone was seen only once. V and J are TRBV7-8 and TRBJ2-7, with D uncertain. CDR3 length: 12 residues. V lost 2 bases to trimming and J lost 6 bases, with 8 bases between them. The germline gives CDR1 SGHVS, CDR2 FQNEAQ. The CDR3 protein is CASSLFRGEQYF. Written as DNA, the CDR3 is TGTGCCAGCAGCTTATTTAGAGGCGAGCAGTACTTC. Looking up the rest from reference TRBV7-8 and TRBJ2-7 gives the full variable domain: GAGVSQSPRYKVAKRGQDVALRCDPISGHVSLFWYQQALGQGPEFLTYFQNEAQLDKSGLPSDRFFAERPEGSVSTLKIQRTQQEDSAVYLCASSLFRGEQYFGPGTRLTVT.

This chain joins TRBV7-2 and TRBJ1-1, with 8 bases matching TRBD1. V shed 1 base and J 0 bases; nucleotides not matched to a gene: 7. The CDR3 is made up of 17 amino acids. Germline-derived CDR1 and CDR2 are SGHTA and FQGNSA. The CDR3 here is CASSLVAGGAVNTEAFF. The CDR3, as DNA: TGTGCCAGCAGCTTAGTGGCAGGGGGCGCGGTGAACACTGAAGCTTTCTTT.

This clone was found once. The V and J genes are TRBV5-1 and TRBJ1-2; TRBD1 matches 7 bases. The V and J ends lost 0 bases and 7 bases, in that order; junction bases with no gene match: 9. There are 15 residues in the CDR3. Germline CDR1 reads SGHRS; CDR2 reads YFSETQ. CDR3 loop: CASSLADRLGGGYTF. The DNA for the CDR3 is TGCGCCAGCAGCTTGGCGGACAGGTTAGGCGGTGGCTACACCTTC.

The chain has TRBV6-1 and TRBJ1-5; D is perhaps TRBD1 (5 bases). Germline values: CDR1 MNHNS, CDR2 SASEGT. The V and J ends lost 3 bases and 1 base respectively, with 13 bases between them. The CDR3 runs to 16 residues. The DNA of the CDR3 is TGTGCCAGCAGTGATAGGGGCGTAGGGAGCAATCAGCCCCAGCATTTT. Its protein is CASSDRGVGSNQPQHF.

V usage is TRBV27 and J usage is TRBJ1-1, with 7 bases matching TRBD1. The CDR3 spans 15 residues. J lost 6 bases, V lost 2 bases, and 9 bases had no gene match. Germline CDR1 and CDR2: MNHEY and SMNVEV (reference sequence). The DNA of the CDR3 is TGTGCCAGCAGTTTAGGTGCAGGGGGTTTTTCTGAAGCTTTCTTT. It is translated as CASSLGAGGFSEAFF.

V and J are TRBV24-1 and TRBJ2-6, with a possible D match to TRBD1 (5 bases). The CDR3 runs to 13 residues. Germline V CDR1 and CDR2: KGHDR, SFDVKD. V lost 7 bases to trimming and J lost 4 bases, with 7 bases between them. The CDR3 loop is CATSRTGANVLTF. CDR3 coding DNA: TGTGCCACCAGCCGGACAGGGGCCAACGTCCTGACTTTC.

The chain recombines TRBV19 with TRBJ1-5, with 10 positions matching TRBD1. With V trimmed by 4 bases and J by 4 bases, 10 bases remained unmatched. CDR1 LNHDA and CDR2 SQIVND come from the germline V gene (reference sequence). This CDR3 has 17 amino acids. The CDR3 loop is CASSRSGTGDSNQPQHF. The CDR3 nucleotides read TGTGCCAGTAGTAGGTCGGGGACAGGGGATTCAAATCAGCCCCAGCATTTT. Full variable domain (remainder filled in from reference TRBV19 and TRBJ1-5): DGGITQSPKYLFRKEGQNVTLSCEQNLNHDAMYWYRQDPGQGLRLIYYSQIVNDFQKGDIAEGYSVSREKKESFPLTVTSAQKNPTAFYLCASSRSGTGDSNQPQHFGDGTRLSIL.

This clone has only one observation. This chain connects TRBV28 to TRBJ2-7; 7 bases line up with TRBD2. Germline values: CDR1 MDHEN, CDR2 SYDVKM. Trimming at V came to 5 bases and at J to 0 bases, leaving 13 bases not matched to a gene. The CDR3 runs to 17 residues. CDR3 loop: CASSREEAQVISYEQYF. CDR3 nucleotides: TGTGCCAGCAGTCGGGAGGAGGCCCAGGTTATCTCCTACGAGCAGTACTTC.

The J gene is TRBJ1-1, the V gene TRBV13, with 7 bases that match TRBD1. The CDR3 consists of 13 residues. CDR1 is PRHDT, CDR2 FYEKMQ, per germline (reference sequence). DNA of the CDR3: TGTGCGACAAACAGGGGTGGGAACACTGAAGCTTTCTTT. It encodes CATNRGGNTEAFF.

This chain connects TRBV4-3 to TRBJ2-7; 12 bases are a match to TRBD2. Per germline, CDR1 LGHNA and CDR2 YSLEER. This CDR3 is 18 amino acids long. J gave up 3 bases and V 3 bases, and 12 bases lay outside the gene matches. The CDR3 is CASSHLPGGTSGLYEQYF. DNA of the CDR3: TGCGCCAGCAGCCATTTACCCGGAGGGACTAGCGGGCTCTACGAGCAGTACTTC.

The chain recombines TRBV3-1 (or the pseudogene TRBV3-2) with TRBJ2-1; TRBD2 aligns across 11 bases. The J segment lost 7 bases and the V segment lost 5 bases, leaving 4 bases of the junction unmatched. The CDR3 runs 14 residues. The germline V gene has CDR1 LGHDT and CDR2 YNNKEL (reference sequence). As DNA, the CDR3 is TGTGCCAGCAGCTTAACTAGCGGGAGAAATGAGCAGTTCTTC. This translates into CASSLTSGRNEQFF.

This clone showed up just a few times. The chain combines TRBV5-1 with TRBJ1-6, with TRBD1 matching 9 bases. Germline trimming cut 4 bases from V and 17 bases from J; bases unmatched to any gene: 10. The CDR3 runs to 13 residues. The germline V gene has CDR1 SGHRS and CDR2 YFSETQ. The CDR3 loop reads CASSVEGDREFHF. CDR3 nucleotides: TGCGCCAGCAGCGTGGAAGGGGACAGGGAGTTCCACTTT.

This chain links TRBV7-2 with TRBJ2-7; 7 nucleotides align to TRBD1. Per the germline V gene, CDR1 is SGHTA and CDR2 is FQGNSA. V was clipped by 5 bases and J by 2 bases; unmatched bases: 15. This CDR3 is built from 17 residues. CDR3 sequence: CASSPRVSTGSPYEQYF. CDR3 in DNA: TGTGCCAGCAGCCCCCGCGTGTCGACAGGGAGCCCCTACGAGCAGTACTTC.

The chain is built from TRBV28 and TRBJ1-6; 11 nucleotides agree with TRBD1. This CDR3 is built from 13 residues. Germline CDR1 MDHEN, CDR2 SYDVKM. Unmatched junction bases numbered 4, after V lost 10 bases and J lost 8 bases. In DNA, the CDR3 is TGTGCCACCCCGGGACAGGGGGATTCACCCCTCCACTTT. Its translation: CATPGQGDSPLHF. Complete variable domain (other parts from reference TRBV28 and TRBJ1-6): DVKVTQSSRYLVKRTGEKVFLECVQDMDHENMFWYRQDPGLGLRLIYFSYDVKMKEKGDIPEGYSVSREKKERFSLILESASTNQTSMYLCATPGQGDSPLHFGNGTRLTVT.

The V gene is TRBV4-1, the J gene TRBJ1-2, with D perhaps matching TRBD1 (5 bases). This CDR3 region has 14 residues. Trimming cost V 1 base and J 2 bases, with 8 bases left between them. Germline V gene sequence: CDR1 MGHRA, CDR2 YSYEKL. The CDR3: CASSQVDSNYGYTF. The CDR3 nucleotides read TGCGCCAGCAGCCAAGTCGACAGCAACTATGGCTACACCTTC.

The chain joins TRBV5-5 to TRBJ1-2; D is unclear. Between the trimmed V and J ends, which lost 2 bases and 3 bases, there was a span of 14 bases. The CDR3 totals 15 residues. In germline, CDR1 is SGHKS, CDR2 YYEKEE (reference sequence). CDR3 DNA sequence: TGTGCCAGCAGCTTACACGCCCAGGTCGACTATGGCTACACCTTC. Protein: CASSLHAQVDYGYTF. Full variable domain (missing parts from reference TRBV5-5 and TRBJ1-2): DAGVTQSPTHLIKTRGQQVTLRCSPISGHKSVSWYQQVLGQGPQFIFQYYEKEERGRGNFPDRFSARQFPNYSSELNVNALLLGDSALYLCASSLHAQVDYGYTFGSGTRLTVV.

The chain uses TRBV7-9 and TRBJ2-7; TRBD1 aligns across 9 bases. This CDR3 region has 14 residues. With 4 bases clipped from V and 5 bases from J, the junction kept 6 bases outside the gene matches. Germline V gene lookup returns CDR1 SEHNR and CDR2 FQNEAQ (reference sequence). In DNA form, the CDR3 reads TGTGCCAGCAGCTCCTCCCGGACAGGGGACGAGCAGTACTTC. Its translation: CASSSSRTGDEQYF.

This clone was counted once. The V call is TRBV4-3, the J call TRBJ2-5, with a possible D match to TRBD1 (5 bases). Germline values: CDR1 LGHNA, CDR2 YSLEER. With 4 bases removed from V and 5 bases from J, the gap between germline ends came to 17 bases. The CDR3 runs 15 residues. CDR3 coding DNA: TGCGCCAGCAGCCCCTTCGTAGGGGTGGAGGAGACCCAGTACTTC. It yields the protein CASSPFVGVEETQYF.

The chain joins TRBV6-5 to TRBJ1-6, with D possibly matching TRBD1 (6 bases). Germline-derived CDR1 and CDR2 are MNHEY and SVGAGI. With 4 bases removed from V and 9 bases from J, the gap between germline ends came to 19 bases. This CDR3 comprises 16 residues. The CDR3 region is CASSSGQSTSGSPLHF. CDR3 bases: TGTGCCAGCAGTTCCGGACAGTCCACGTCGGGTTCACCCCTCCACTTT.

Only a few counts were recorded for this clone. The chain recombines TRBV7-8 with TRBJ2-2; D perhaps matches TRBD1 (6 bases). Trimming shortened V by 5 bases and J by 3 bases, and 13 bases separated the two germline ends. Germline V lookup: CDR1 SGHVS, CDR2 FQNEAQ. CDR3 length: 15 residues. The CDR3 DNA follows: TGTGCCAGCAGCCCCAGGACAGCTTACACCGGGGAGCTGTTTTTT. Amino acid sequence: CASSPRTAYTGELFF.

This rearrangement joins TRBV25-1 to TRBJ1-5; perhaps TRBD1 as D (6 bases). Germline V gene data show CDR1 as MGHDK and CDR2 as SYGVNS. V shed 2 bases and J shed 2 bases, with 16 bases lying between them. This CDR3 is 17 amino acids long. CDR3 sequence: CASSEDRGGVGNQPQHF. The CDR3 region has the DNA TGTGCCAGCAGTGAAGACCGGGGGGGCGTGGGCAATCAGCCCCAGCATTTT.